The count of the clone carrying this T cell receptor beta chain is one. This entry belongs to a study of T cell changes during pregnancy in multiple sclerosis. The CDR3 has 16 residues. Losses at the gene ends were 5 bases for V and 6 bases for J; bases not matched to a gene: 8. The germline CDR1 and CDR2 sequences are MNHEY and SMNVEV (reference sequence). TCRdb's copy holds only in-frame clones and misses some; the assay was immunoSEQ multiplex PCR. The sample carries about 100,000 clones, roughly nine tenths recorded once. This TCR came from a female donor with multiple sclerosis, enrolled in a pregnancy study. The chain employs TRBV27 and TRBJ2-3; 13 bases fit TRBD2. The starting material was peripheral blood, obtained in the second trimester of pregnancy. The CDR3 nucleotides are TGTGCCAGCAGTCCCCTACTAGCGGGGGGGCCCGATACGCAGTATTTT. It is translated as CASSPLLAGGPDTQYF.